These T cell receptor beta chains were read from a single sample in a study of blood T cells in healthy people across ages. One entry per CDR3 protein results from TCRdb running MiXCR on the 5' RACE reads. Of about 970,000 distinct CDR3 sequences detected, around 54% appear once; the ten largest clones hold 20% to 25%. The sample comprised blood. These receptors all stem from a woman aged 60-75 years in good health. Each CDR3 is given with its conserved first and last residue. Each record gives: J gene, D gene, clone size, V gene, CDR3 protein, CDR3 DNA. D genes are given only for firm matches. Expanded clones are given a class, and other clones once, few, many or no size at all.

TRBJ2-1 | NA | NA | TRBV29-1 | CSVTTGTLHNEQFF | TGCAGCGTTACCACCGGGACTTTACACAATGAGCAGTTCTTC
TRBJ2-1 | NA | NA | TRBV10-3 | CAISGESSYNEQFF | TGTGCCATCAGTGGAGAAAGCTCCTACAATGAGCAGTTCTTC
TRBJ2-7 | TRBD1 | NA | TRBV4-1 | CASSPGQPNEQYF | TGCGCCAGCAGCCCGGGACAGCCCAACGAGCAGTACTTC
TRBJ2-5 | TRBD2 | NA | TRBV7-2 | CASSLLGLAGGGQETQYF | TGTGCCAGCAGCTTATTGGGGCTAGCGGGAGGAGGGCAAGAGACCCAGTACTTC
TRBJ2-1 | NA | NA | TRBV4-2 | CASSQVEEQFF | TGTGCCAGCAGCCAAGTGGAGGAGCAGTTCTTC
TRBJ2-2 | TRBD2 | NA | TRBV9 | CASSSQLAEGLFF | TGTGCCAGCAGCTCCCAACTAGCGGAGGGGCTGTTTTTT
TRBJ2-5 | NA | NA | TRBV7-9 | CASSLLGRVPQGQYF | TGTGCCAGCAGCTTATTGGGCAGAGTACCCCAGGGCCAGTACTTC
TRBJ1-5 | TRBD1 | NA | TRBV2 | CASSEARDRNQPQHF | TGTGCCAGCAGTGAAGCAAGGGACAGAAATCAGCCCCAGCATTTT
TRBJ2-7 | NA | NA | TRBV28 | CVSNLGGPASYEQYF | TGTGTCAGCAATCTGGGGGGCCCAGCCTCCTACGAGCAGTACTTC
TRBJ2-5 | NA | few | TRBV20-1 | CSARELERGTQYF | TGCAGTGCTAGAGAGCTAGAAAGGGGGACCCAGTACTTC
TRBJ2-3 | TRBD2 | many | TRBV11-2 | CASSSPGLAVLDTQYF | TGTGCCAGCAGCTCCCCGGGACTAGCGGTCCTGGATACGCAGTATTTT
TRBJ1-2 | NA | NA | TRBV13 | CASRRTNLYGYTF | TGTGCCAGCCGACGGACAAATCTCTATGGCTACACCTTC
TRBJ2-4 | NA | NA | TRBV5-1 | CASSFSTAENIQYF | TGCGCCAGCAGCTTCAGCACAGCCGAAAACATTCAGTACTTC
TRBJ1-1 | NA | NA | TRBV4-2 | CASSQDGVSGAEAFF | TGTGCCAGCAGCCAAGATGGAGTTAGTGGTGCTGAAGCTTTCTTT
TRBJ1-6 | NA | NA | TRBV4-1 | CASSNQEGAVLFLHF | TGCGCCAGCAGCAACCAAGAAGGGGCCGTGCTTTTCCTCCACTTT
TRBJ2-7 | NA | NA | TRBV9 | CASSVSERSPEQYF | TGTGCCAGCAGCGTAAGTGAGCGGTCTCCCGAGCAGTACTTC
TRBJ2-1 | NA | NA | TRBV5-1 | CASSSGGTNYNEQFF | TGCGCCAGCAGCTCGGGCGGGACCAACTACAATGAGCAGTTCTTC
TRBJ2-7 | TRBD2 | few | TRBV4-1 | CASSQFAGAYEQYF | TGCGCCAGCAGCCAATTCGCGGGAGCCTACGAGCAGTACTTC
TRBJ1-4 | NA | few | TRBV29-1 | CSVTGGGTNEKLFF | TGCAGCGTGACAGGCGGGGGCACTAATGAAAAACTGTTTTTT
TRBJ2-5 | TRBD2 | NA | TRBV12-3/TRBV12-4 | CASSSGTSGVSVYF | TGTGCCAGCAGCTCCGGGACTAGCGGAGTCAGTGTGTACTTC
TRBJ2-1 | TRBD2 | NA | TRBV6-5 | CASGTLAGGIVGEQFF | TGTGCCAGCGGAACACTAGCGGGAGGGATTGTTGGTGAGCAGTTCTTC
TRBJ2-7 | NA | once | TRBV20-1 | CSARAGTPSLDEQYF | TGCAGTGCTAGGGCCGGGACGCCGAGTCTCGATGAGCAGTACTTC
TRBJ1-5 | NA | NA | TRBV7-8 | CASSLGPGRRLNQPQHF | TGTGCCAGCAGCTTAGGACCTGGGCGGAGACTAAATCAGCCCCAGCATTTT
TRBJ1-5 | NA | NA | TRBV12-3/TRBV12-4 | CASSPSRVSNQPRHF | TGTGCCAGCAGCCCATCGAGGGTAAGCAATCAGCCCCGGCATTTT
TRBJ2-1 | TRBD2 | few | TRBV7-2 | CASSSWREGRNEQFF | TGTGCCAGCAGTTCCTGGCGGGAGGGGCGGAATGAGCAGTTCTTC
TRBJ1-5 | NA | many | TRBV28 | CASSRDSNQPQHF | TGTGCCAGCAGCCGGGACAGCAATCAGCCCCAGCATTTT
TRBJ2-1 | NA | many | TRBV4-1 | CASSQDWDEQFF | TGCGCCAGCAGCCAAGACTGGGACGAGCAGTTCTTC
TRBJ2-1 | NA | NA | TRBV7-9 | CASSLAGVGEQFF | TGTGCCAGCAGCTTAGCGGGAGTGGGTGAGCAGTTCTTC
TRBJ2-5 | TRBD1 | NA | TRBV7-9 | CASSLDRRQYF | TGTGCCAGCAGCCTGGACAGGCGGCAGTACTTC
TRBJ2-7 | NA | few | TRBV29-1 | CSVLGRDSYEQYF | TGCAGCGTTTTGGGCAGGGACTCCTACGAGCAGTACTTC
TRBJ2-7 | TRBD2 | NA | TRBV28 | CASSKREKDEQYF | TGTGCCAGCAGTAAGCGGGAAAAGGACGAGCAGTACTTC
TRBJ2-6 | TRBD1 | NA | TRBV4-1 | CASSVNLPGQGASGANVLTF | TGCGCCAGCAGCGTAAATCTCCCGGGACAGGGGGCCTCTGGGGCCAACGTCCTGACTTTC
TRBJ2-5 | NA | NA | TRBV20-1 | CSARGPPLTETQYF | TGCAGTGCTAGAGGGCCCCCCCTAACAGAGACCCAGTACTTC
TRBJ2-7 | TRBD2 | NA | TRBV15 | CATSRTAGGGLEVQYF | TGTGCCACCAGCAGAACAGCGGGAGGGGGACTGGAGGTGCAGTACTTC
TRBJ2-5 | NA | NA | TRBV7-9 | CASSLAEGSPQETQYF | TGTGCCAGCAGCTTAGCGGAAGGGAGCCCCCAAGAGACCCAGTACTTC
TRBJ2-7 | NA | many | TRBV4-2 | CASSPGLLRGEQYF | TGTGCCAGCAGCCCCGGACTGCTACGGGGGGAGCAGTACTTC
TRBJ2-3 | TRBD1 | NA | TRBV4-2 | CASSQFEGAAGDTQYF | TGTGCCAGCAGCCAGTTTGAGGGGGCGGCAGGAGATACGCAGTATTTT
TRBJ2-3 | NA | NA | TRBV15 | CATSRNRRAQYF | TGTGCCACCAGCAGAAACAGGAGAGCGCAGTATTTT
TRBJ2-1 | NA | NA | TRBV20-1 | CSATGLASQFGNEQFF | TGCAGTGCTACCGGACTGGCCAGTCAGTTCGGAAATGAGCAGTTCTTC
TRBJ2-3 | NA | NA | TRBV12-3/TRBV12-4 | CASSLGARGYF | TGTGCCAGCAGTTTGGGGGCTCGGGGGTATTTT
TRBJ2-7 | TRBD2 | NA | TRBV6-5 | CASSPGTTVGEQYF | TGTGCCAGCAGCCCCGGGACTACCGTCGGCGAGCAGTACTTC
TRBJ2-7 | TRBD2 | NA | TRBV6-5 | CASRIAGGSWGEQYF | TGTGCCAGCAGAATAGCGGGAGGGAGTTGGGGAGAGCAGTACTTC
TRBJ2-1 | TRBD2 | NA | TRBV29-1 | CSALTSFNEQFF | TGCAGCGCCTTGACTAGCTTTAATGAGCAGTTCTTC
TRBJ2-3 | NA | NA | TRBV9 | CASSVPNTDTQYF | TGTGCCAGCAGCGTCCCAAACACAGATACGCAGTATTTT
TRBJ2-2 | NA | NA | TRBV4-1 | CASSQEGVTNTGELFF | TGCGCCAGCAGCCAAGAAGGGGTCACGAACACCGGGGAGCTGTTTTTT
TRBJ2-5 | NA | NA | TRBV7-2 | CASSVDQYNEQYF | TGTGCCAGCAGCGTTGACCAGTACAATGAGCAGTACTTC
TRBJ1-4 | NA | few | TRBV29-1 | CSGGAGTNEKLFF | TGCAGCGGAGGGGCGGGGACTAATGAAAAACTGTTTTTT
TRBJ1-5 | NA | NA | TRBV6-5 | CASRDSLQHQPQHF | TGTGCCAGCAGGGACAGCCTCCAGCATCAGCCCCAGCATTTT
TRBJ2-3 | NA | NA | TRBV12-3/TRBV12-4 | CASSLIGPDTQYF | TGTGCCAGCAGTTTAATTGGCCCCGATACGCAGTATTTT
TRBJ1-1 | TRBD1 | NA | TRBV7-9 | CASSLVQGKTFF | TGTGCCAGCAGCTTAGTACAGGGGAAGACTTTCTTT
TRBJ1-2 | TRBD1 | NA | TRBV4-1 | CASRQQGVNYGYTF | TGCGCCAGCAGGCAACAGGGGGTCAACTATGGCTACACCTTC
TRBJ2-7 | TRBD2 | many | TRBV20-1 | CSAKLAGYRGYEQYF | TGCAGTGCCAAACTAGCGGGATACAGGGGTTACGAGCAGTACTTC
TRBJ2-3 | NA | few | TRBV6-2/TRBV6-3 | CASSYGYTQYF | TGTGCCAGCAGTTACGGTTATACGCAGTATTTT
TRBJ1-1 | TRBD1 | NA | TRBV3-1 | CAGSQGTGGRTEAFF | TGTGCCGGCAGCCAAGGGACAGGGGGTCGGACTGAAGCTTTCTTT
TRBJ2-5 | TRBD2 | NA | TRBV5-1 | CASSSNPGLDDEQYF | TGCGCCAGCAGCTCTAACCCGGGACTAGACGATGAGCAGTACTTC
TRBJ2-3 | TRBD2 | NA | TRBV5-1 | CASSLAVGLAGVRDTQYF | TGCGCCAGCAGCTTGGCCGTTGGACTAGCGGGAGTGAGGGATACGCAGTATTTT
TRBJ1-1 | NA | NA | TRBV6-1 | CASTPFGGSEAFF | TGTGCCAGCACCCCGTTTGGGGGCTCTGAAGCTTTCTTT
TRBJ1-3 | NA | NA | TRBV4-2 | CASSPSFHASTRRNTIYF | TGTGCCAGCAGCCCATCCTTCCACGCATCAACAAGGAGAAACACCATATATTTT
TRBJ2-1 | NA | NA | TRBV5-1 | CASRSARAGGEQFF | TGCGCCAGCAGGTCGGCGAGGGCCGGTGGTGAGCAGTTCTTC